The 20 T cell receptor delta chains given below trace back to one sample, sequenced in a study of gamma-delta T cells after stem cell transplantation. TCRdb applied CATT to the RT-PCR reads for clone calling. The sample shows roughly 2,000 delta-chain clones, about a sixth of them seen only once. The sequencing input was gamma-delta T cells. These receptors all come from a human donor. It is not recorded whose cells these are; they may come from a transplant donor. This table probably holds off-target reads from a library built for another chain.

The CDR3 spells CACDALPIQPSTGGYASNKLIF. CDR3 DNA: TGTGCCTGTGACGCCCTTCCGATCCAACCGTCTACTGGGGGATACGCTAGTAATAAACTCATCTTT. The chain couples TRDV2 to TRDJ1; 13 bases line up with TRDD3. V was clipped by 3 bases and J by 6 bases; unmatched bases: 27. The length of the CDR3 is 22 residues. Looked up from germline, CDR1 is GEAIGNYY and CDR2 is EKD.

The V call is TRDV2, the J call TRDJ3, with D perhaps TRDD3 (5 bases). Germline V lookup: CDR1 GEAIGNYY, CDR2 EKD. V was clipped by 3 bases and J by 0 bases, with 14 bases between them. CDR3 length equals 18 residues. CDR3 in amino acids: CACDPAGTSSWDTRQMFF. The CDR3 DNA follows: TGTGCCTGTGACCCCGCGGGGACATCCTCCTGGGACACCCGACAGATGTTTTTC.

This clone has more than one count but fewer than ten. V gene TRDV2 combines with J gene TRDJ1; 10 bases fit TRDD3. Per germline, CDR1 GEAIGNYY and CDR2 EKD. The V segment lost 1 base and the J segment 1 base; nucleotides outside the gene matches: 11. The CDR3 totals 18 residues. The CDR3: CACDTLVLGDLSTDKLIF. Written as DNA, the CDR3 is TGTGCCTGTGACACTCTGGTACTGGGGGATTTATCCACCGATAAACTCATCTTT.

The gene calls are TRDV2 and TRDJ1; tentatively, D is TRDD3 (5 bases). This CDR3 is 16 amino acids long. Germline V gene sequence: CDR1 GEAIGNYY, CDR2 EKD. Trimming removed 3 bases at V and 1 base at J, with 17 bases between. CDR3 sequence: CACDALLEEFTDKLIF. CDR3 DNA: TGTGCCTGTGACGCCTTACTGGAGGAGTTCACCGATAAACTCATCTTT.

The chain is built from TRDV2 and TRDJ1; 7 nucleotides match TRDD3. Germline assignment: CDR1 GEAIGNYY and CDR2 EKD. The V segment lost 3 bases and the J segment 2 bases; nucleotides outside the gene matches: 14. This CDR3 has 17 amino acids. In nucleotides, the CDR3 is TGTGCCTGTGACCTACTGGGGACACGGCGGAAGACCGATAAACTCATCTTT. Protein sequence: CACDLLGTRRKTDKLIF.

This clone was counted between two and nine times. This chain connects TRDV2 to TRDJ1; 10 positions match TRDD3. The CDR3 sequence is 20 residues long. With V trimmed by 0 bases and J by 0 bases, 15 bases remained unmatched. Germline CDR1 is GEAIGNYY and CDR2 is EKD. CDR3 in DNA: TGTGCCTGTGACACCGTATTTCGTACTGGGGGATTCTCGTACACCGATAAACTCATCTTT. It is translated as CACDTVFRTGGFSYTDKLIF.

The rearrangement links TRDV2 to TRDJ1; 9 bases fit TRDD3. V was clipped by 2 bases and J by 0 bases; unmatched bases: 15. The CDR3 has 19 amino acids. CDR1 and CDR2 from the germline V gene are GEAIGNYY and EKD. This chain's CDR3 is CACDRLTTLGDLYTDKLIF. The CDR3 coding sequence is TGTGCCTGTGACAGGCTTACTACGCTGGGGGATCTGTACACCGATAAACTCATCTTT.

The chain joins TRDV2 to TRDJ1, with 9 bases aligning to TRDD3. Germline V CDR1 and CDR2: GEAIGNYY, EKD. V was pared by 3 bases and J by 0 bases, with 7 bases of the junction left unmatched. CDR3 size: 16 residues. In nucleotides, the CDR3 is TGTGCCTGTGACTTACTGGGGGAGAAGTACACCGATAAACTCATCTTT. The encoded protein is CACDLLGEKYTDKLIF.

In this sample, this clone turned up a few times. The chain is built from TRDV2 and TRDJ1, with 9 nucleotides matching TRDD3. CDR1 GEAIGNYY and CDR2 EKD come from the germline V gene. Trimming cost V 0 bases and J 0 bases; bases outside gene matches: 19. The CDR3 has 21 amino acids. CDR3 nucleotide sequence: TGTGCCTGTGACACCGAATTTGGGTATACTGGGGGACGACAGTACACCGATAAACTCATCTTT. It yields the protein CACDTEFGYTGGRQYTDKLIF.

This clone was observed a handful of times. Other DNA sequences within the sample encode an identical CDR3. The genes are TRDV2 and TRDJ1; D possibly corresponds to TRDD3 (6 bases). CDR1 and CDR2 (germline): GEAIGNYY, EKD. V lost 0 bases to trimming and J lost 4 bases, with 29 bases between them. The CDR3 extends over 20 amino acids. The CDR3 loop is CACDTVGQGRRDINSDKLIF. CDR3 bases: TGTGCCTGTGACACCGTTGGTCAAGGGAGAAGGGATATCAACAGCGATAAACTCATCTTT.

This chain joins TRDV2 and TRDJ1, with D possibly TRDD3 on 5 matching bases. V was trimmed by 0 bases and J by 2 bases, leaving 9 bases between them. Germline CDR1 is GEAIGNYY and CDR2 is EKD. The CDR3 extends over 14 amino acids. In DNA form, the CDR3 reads TGTGCCTGTGACACCATCGGGATTACCGATAAACTCATCTTT. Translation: CACDTIGITDKLIF.

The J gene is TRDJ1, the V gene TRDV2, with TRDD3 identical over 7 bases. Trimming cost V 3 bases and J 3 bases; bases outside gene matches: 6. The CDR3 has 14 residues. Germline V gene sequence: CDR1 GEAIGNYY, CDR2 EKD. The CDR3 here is CACDALLGSDKLIF. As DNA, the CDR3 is TGTGCCTGTGACGCCTTACTGGGGTCCGATAAACTCATCTTT.

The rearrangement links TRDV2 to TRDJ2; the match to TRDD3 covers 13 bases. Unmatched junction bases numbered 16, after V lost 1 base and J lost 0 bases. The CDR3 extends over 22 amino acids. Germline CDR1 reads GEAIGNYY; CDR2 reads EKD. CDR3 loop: CACDTVVGTGGYGEALTAQLFF. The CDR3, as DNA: TGTGCCTGTGACACGGTGGTTGGTACTGGGGGATACGGCGAGGCTTTGACAGCACAACTCTTCTTT.

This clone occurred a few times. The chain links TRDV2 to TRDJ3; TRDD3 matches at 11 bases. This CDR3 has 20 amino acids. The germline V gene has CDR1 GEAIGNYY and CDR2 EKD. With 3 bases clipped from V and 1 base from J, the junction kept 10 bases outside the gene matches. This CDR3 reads CACDLVVGDTRSWDTRQMFF. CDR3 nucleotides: TGTGCCTGTGACCTGGTGGTGGGGGATACGCGGTCCTGGGACACCCGACAGATGTTTTTC.

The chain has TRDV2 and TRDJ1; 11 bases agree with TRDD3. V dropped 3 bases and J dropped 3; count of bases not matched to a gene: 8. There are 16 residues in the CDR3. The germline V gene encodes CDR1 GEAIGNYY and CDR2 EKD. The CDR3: CACDVLGDKEADKLIF. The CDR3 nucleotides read TGTGCCTGTGACGTACTGGGGGATAAGGAGGCCGATAAACTCATCTTT.

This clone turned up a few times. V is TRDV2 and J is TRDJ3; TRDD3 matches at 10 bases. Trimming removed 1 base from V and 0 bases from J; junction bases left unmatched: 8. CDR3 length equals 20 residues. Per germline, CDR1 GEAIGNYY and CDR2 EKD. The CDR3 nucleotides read TGTGCCTGTGACACTGGGACTGGGGGATTCGACTCCTGGGACACCCGACAGATGTTTTTC. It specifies CACDTGTGGFDSWDTRQMFF.

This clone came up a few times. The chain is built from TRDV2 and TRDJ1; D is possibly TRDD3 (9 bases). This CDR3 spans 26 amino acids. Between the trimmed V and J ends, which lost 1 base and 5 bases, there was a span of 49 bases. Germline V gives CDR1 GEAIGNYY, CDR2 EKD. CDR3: CACDTLPTSTPESHTGGPATGDKLIF. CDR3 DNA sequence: TGTGCCTGTGACACACTTCCTACGTCCACCCCAGAGAGTCATACTGGGGGACCAGCGACGGGTGATAAACTCATCTTT.

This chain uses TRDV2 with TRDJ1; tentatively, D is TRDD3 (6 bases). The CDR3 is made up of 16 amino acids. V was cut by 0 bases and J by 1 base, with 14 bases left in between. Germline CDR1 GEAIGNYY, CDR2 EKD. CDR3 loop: CACDTVGDPPTDKLIF. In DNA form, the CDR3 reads TGTGCCTGTGACACCGTCGGGGATCCCCCCACCGATAAACTCATCTTT.

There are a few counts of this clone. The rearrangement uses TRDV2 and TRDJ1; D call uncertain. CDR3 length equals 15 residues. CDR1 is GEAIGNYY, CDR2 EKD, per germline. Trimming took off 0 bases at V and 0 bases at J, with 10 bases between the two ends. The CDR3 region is CACDTVLRYTDKLIF. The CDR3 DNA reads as TGTGCCTGTGACACCGTTCTTAGGTACACCGATAAACTCATCTTT.

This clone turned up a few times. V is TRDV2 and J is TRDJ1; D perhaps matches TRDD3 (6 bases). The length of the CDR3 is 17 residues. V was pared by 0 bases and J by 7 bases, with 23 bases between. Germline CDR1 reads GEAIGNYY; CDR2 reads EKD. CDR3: CACDTVGPNLGTPKLIF. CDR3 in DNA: TGTGCCTGTGACACCGTGGGACCAAATCTGGGGACCCCTAAACTCATCTTT.